These 24 T cell receptor beta chains were sequenced from one sample in a study of glioma-infiltrating T cells. Amplification of TCR alpha and beta CDR3 regions from RNA used iRepertoire nested multiplex PCR. TCRdb itself ran the multiplex PCR reads through MiXCR, one entry per CDR3 protein. The sample contains over 130,000 distinct CDR3 sequences, about 39% of which appear only once. Sequencing was carried out using glioma tissue, nonneoplastic brain tissue, or PBMCs (not recorded which). The source of these receptors is a human donor with low-grade glioma or glioblastoma, undergoing nonglioma brain surgery, or in good health (not recorded which).

This clonotype was picked up a small number of times. V gene TRBV7-2 combines with J gene TRBJ1-1, with D hard to call. V was trimmed by 1 base and J by 4 bases, leaving 7 bases between them. The CDR3 has 13 residues. Germline CDR1 and CDR2: SGHTA and FQGNSA. This chain's CDR3 is CASSLGQATEAFF. The CDR3, as DNA: TGTGCCAGCAGCTTAGGGCAGGCCACTGAAGCTTTCTTT.

J is TRBJ1-5 and V is TRBV28, with 8 nucleotides matching TRBD1. After removal of 4 bases from V and 7 bases from J, the junction contained 12 bases not matched to a gene. CDR1 is MDHEN, CDR2 SYDVKM, per germline. This CDR3 region has 16 residues. The CDR3 here is CASSSRGQGQRQPQHF. DNA of the CDR3: TGTGCCAGCAGTTCACGAGGACAGGGACAAAGACAGCCCCAGCATTTT. The variable domain in full, completed from reference TRBV28 and TRBJ1-5, reads DVKVTQSSRYLVKRTGEKVFLECVQDMDHENMFWYRQDPGLGLRLIYFSYDVKMKEKGDIPEGYSVSREKKERFSLILESASTNQTSMYLCASSSRGQGQRQPQHFGDGTRLSIL.

This chain connects TRBV19 to TRBJ2-3, with 7 bases that match TRBD1. Per the germline V gene, CDR1 is LNHDA and CDR2 is SQIVND (reference sequence). V lost 5 bases, J lost 0 bases, and 8 bases stayed unmatched. The CDR3 has 16 residues. CDR3 protein: CASSPGTAPSTDTQYF. In DNA, the CDR3 is TGTGCCAGTAGTCCCGGGACAGCTCCTAGCACAGATACGCAGTATTTT.

V and J are TRBV6-1 and TRBJ2-7; D is possibly TRBD1 or TRBD2 (6 bases each). With 6 bases removed from V and 3 bases from J, the gap between germline ends came to 18 bases. The CDR3 has 15 amino acids. Germline-derived CDR1 and CDR2 are MNHNS and SASEGT. The CDR3: CASSEGDFRRYEQYF. The CDR3 DNA reads as TGTGCCAGCAGCGAGGGGGACTTTAGGCGCTACGAGCAGTACTTC.

This clonotype has more than one count but fewer than ten. The J gene is TRBJ1-1, the V gene TRBV10-2, with D unclear. V was trimmed by 1 base and J by 0 bases, leaving 9 bases between them. Germline V gives CDR1 WSHSY, CDR2 SAAADI. CDR3 length equals 15 residues. This CDR3 reads CASSEYQRMNTEAFF. The CDR3, as DNA: TGCGCCAGCAGTGAGTACCAACGGATGAACACTGAAGCTTTCTTT.

This sequence joins TRBV15 and TRBJ2-1; tentatively, D is TRBD1 (6 bases). In germline, CDR1 is LNHNV, CDR2 YYDKDF (reference sequence). V was trimmed by 6 bases and J by 0 bases, leaving 15 bases between them. The CDR3 spans 16 residues. The DNA of the CDR3 is TGTGCCACCAGGCCCAGCGGCAGGGGCTCCTACAATGAGCAGTTCTTC. This encodes CATRPSGRGSYNEQFF.

J is TRBJ2-1 and V is TRBV6-1; maybe TRBD1 (5 bases). The germline V and J ends were trimmed by 2 bases and 2 bases, with 22 bases remaining between them. This CDR3 is 19 amino acids long. Germline V gene data show CDR1 as MNHNS and CDR2 as SASEGT. The CDR3 DNA reads as TGTGCCAGCAGTGAATCCGACAGTCCCGGTGGGCGAGCCTACAATGAGCAGTTCTTC. Translated: CASSESDSPGGRAYNEQFF.

The chain is built from TRBV12-3 or TRBV12-4 and TRBJ1-5; D is undetermined. There are 13 residues in the CDR3. V lost 6 bases to trimming and J lost 4 bases, with 10 bases between them. The CDR3 is CASSRQNNQPQHF. The CDR3 DNA reads TGTGCCAGCAGCCGCCAAAATAATCAGCCCCAGCATTTT.

This clonotype has a handful of counts. V usage is TRBV27 and J usage is TRBJ2-1; TRBD2 matches at 7 bases. The CDR3 contains 14 residues. The J segment lost 6 bases and the V segment lost 3 bases, leaving 5 bases of the junction unmatched. The V gene's germline CDR1 is MNHEY and CDR2 SMNVEV (reference sequence). CDR3 coding DNA: TGTGCCAGCAGTTTGATTGCGGGAGTCAATGAGCAGTTCTTC. It encodes CASSLIAGVNEQFF.

This clonotype was detected many times. This chain uses TRBV7-8 with TRBJ2-3; D is possibly TRBD1 (6 bases). Germline V lookup: CDR1 SGHVS, CDR2 FQNEAQ. Trimming removed 5 bases at V and 2 bases at J, with 8 bases between. CDR3 length: 13 amino acids. CDR3 amino acids: CASSGQFTDTQYF. CDR3 DNA sequence: TGTGCCAGCAGCGGACAGTTCACAGATACGCAGTATTTT.

In DNA form, the CDR3 reads TGCGCCAGCAGCCGTGGTTCCCGGACAGGCAACACTGAAGCTTTCTTT. This gives the protein CASSRGSRTGNTEAFF. The chain is built from TRBV4-1 and TRBJ1-1, with 7 positions matching TRBD1. The V segment lost 4 bases and the J segment 2 bases; nucleotides outside the gene matches: 10. The CDR3 length is 16 residues. Germline values: CDR1 MGHRA, CDR2 YSYEKL.

This clonotype was seen only a few times. V gene TRBV20-1 combines with J gene TRBJ2-3; TRBD2 matches at 11 bases. V shed 5 bases and J 5 bases; nucleotides not matched to a gene: 9. Germline CDR1 reads DFQATT; CDR2 reads SNEGSKA (reference sequence). This CDR3 region has 15 residues. The CDR3 reads CSAPVAGGLGDTQYF. The CDR3 bases are TGCAGTGCTCCTGTAGCGGGAGGGCTTGGAGATACGCAGTATTTT.

This clonotype appeared a few times. This chain links TRBV5-1 with TRBJ1-1, with TRBD1 as a possible D gene (5 bases). V shed 4 bases and J shed 3 bases, with 10 bases lying between them. Germline values: CDR1 SGHRS, CDR2 YFSETQ. This CDR3 is 13 amino acids long. The CDR3: CASSRGGDTEAFF. The CDR3 bases are TGCGCCAGCAGCAGGGGAGGGGACACTGAAGCTTTCTTT.

The V and J genes are TRBV4-1 and TRBJ2-7; D is unclear. Germline CDR1 MGHRA, CDR2 YSYEKL. CDR3 length equals 16 residues. Trimming took 1 base from V and 4 from J, leaving 17 bases between them. In nucleotides, the CDR3 is TGCGCCAGCAGCCAAGGAGCCTCAGGCATCTTATACGAGCAGTACTTC. It codes for CASSQGASGILYEQYF.

This clonotype was found a few times. V usage is TRBV27 and J usage is TRBJ1-2; TRBD1 agrees at 7 bases. Per the germline V gene, CDR1 is MNHEY and CDR2 is SMNVEV (reference sequence). V was clipped by 6 bases and J by 0 bases; unmatched bases: 4. The CDR3 has 14 amino acids. CDR3 DNA sequence: TGTGCCAGCAGCCGGGACAGAGCTAACTATGGCTACACCTTC. Protein: CASSRDRANYGYTF.

This clonotype appeared a few times. CDR3 nucleotides: TGTGCCAGCAGTTACTCAGGCGGGAGAATAGACAATGAGCAGTTCTTC. It specifies CASSYSGGRIDNEQFF. The chain has TRBV6-6 and TRBJ2-1; TRBD2 matches 7 bases. Germline CDR1 and CDR2: MNHNY and SVGAGI (reference sequence). Trimming removed 0 bases from V and 5 bases from J; junction bases left unmatched: 7. The CDR3 consists of 16 residues.

The V and J genes are TRBV12-3 or TRBV12-4 and TRBJ2-1, with unresolved D. V dropped 5 bases and J dropped 9 bases, with 14 bases sitting between them. The CDR3 spans 13 residues. CDR3 in amino acids: CASSRNGRGEQFF. The CDR3 coding sequence is TGTGCCAGCAGTCGGAACGGGCGTGGTGAGCAGTTCTTC.

This clonotype was observed a handful of times. This chain connects TRBV20-1 to TRBJ2-7; 9 bases map to TRBD1. Germline lookup yields CDR1 DFQATT and CDR2 SNEGSKA (reference sequence). The CDR3 extends over 14 amino acids. The trim removed 6 bases at V and 4 bases at J, leaving 10 bases unmatched. CDR3 protein: CSAPPGTGFYEQYF. The CDR3 nucleotides are TGCAGTGCGCCCCCCGGGACAGGGTTTTACGAGCAGTACTTC.

In this sample, this clonotype turned up a few times. The chain uses TRBV6-2 or TRBV6-3 and TRBJ2-7; no clear D gene. Germline V gives CDR1 MNHEY, CDR2 SVGEGT. Trimming stripped 2 bases from V and 5 bases from J, with 13 bases between. The CDR3 length is 14 residues. The CDR3 sequence: CASSYGPMTNEQYF. CDR3 bases: TGTGCCAGCAGTTACGGTCCGATGACGAACGAGCAGTACTTC.

This chain links TRBV24-1 with TRBJ1-3; no firm D call. Germline CDR1 reads KGHDR; CDR2 reads SFDVKD. Trimming pared 5 bases from V and 4 bases from J, leaving 8 bases between. There are 13 residues in the CDR3. CDR3 amino acids: CATSGAAGNTIYF. In DNA form, the CDR3 reads TGTGCCACCAGTGGCGCAGCCGGAAACACCATATATTTT.

The chain links TRBV6-2 or TRBV6-3 to TRBJ1-2, with TRBD1 identical over 7 bases. CDR1 is MNHEY and CDR2 is SVGEGT in the germline V gene. V lost 0 bases, J lost 9 bases, and 7 bases stayed unmatched. The CDR3 consists of 14 residues. CDR3 amino acids: CASSYSGTEKSYTF. CDR3 DNA: TGTGCCAGCAGTTACTCCGGGACAGAAAAAAGCTACACCTTC.

The rearrangement uses TRBV27 and TRBJ1-6; D is perhaps TRBD1 (6 bases). Germline CDR1 reads MNHEY; CDR2 reads SMNVEV (reference sequence). This CDR3 contains 15 residues. Trimming shortened V by 9 bases and J by 6 bases, and 18 bases separated the two germline ends. The CDR3 reads CASRRGTSGNSPLHF. In DNA form, the CDR3 reads TGTGCCAGTAGACGCGGGACATCCGGTAATTCACCCCTCCACTTT.

J is TRBJ1-6 and V is TRBV7-2; D perhaps matches TRBD1 (6 bases). Trimming removed 1 base at V and 7 bases at J, with 11 bases between. Germline CDR1 SGHTA, CDR2 FQGNSA. This CDR3 comprises 15 residues. The CDR3: CASSLVSGQNSPLHF. CDR3 DNA sequence: TGTGCCAGCAGCTTAGTAAGCGGACAGAATTCACCCCTCCACTTT.

There are many counts of this clonotype. One end of the junction varies from germline; a read error may be responsible. The chain couples TRBV7-2 to TRBJ1-1; D is undetermined. Germline V gene sequence: CDR1 SGHTA, CDR2 FQGNSA. The CDR3 sequence is 11 residues long. CDR3 residues: CARSLNTEAFF. CDR3 bases: TGTGCCCGCAGCCTGAACACTGAAGCTTTCTTT.